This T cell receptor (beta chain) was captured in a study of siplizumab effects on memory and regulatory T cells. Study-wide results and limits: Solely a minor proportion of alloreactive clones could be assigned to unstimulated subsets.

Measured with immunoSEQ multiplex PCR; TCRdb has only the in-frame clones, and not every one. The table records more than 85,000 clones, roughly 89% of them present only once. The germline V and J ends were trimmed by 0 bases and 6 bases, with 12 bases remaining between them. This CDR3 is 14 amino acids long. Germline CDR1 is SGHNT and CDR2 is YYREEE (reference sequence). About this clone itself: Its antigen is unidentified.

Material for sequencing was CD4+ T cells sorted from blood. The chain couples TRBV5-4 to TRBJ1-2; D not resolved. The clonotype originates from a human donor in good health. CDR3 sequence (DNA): TGTGCCAGCAGCTTGGGCTGGGAGCGGGATGGCTACACCTTC. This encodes CASSLGWERDGYTF.